The 4 T cell receptor beta chains presented below share a single source sample, sequenced in a study of ipilimumab plus nivolumab after autologous stem cell transplantation. The assay was immunoSEQ multiplex PCR, and TCRdb's table has in-frame clones only and misses some. The table includes about 5,900 clones, 80% to 90% detected once. Sequenced material: PBMCs, taken in a trial of ipilimumab plus nivolumab as post-transplant consolidation. The receptors were sampled from a female donor with multiple myeloma.

The CDR3 loop is CASSGGTGWGVNTEAFF. The DNA for the CDR3 is TGTGCCAGCAGCGGAGGGACCGGATGGGGGGTGAACACTGAAGCTTTCTTT. The J gene is TRBJ1-1, the V gene TRBV5-4, with a tentative D call TRBD1 (5 bases). This CDR3 comprises 17 residues. Between the trimmed V and J ends, which lost 4 bases and 0 bases, there was a span of 19 bases. CDR1 is SGHNT and CDR2 is YYREEE in the germline V gene (reference sequence).

This clone was counted once. The V and J genes are TRBV5-8 and TRBJ1-5, with D possibly TRBD1 on 6 matching bases. CDR3 length: 14 amino acids. V dropped 0 bases and J dropped 4 bases, with 8 bases sitting between them. Germline V gene lookup returns CDR1 SGHTS and CDR2 YDEGEE. CDR3 nucleotides: TGTGCCAGCAGCTTGGAGGGGGGTAATCAGCCCCAGCATTTT. Translation: CASSLEGGNQPQHF.

V and J are TRBV5-1 and TRBJ2-5; D gene unclear. V lost 1 base to trimming and J lost 2 bases, with 3 bases between them. This CDR3 comprises 12 residues. Germline V CDR1 and CDR2: SGHRS, YFSETQ. The CDR3 DNA sequence: TGCGCCAGCAGCTTGTTTCAAGAGACCCAGTACTTC. Its protein product is CASSLFQETQYF.

The V and J genes are TRBV9 and TRBJ2-5; D not certain. The germline CDR1 and CDR2 sequences are SGDLS and YYNGEE. The CDR3 has 16 amino acids. V lost 0 bases, J lost 2 bases, and 14 bases lay in between. CDR3 amino acids: CASSVVPGEVQETQYF. DNA of the CDR3: TGTGCCAGCAGCGTAGTTCCGGGCGAGGTACAAGAGACCCAGTACTTC.